These 24 T cell receptor beta chains originate from one sample sequenced in a study of blood T cell repertoires in COVID-19. Sequencing used immunoSEQ multiplex PCR; TCRdb keeps in-frame clones, though not all of them. The data contain approximately 62,000 clones, approximately 73% of them singletons. The source material was peripheral blood. The receptors shown here come from a woman aged 45-59 years with active or convalescent COVID-19.

The genes are TRBV3-1 (or the pseudogene TRBV3-2) and TRBJ1-2; no clear D. The CDR3 extends over 13 amino acids. Deletions cut 0 bases from V and 5 bases from J, with 7 bases between. Germline V lookup: CDR1 LGHDT, CDR2 YNNKEL (reference sequence). This CDR3 reads CASSQDGSYGYTF. The CDR3 DNA reads as TGTGCCAGCAGCCAAGATGGGAGTTATGGCTACACCTTC.

V is TRBV19 and J is TRBJ2-5; TRBD2 matches at 13 bases. The CDR3 runs 18 residues. The germline CDR1 and CDR2 sequences are LNHDA and SQIVND (reference sequence). With 3 bases clipped from V and 7 bases from J, the junction kept 14 bases outside the gene matches. Here the CDR3 DNA reads TGTGCCAGTAGTATTAAGGGAACGACTAGCGGGAGGAAGGGGACCCAGTACTTC. It yields the protein CASSIKGTTSGRKGTQYF.

V and J are TRBV2 and TRBJ1-1; TRBD1 aligns across 8 bases. This CDR3 is 14 amino acids long. V lost 4 bases to trimming and J lost 4 bases; unmatched junction nucleotides: 5. Germline V gene lookup returns CDR1 SNHLY and CDR2 FYNNEI. The CDR3 DNA sequence: TGTGCCAGCAGTGGACAGGGGCTCGGCACTGAAGCTTTCTTT. Amino acids: CASSGQGLGTEAFF.

The sample holds a few counts of this clone. The chain employs TRBV6-2 or TRBV6-3 and TRBJ2-2, with 8 bases fitting TRBD1. This CDR3 has 16 amino acids. Germline loops: CDR1 MNHEY, CDR2 SVGEGT. V shed 5 bases and J 6 bases; nucleotides not matched to a gene: 11. The CDR3 region has the DNA TGTGCCAGCAGTAAATCAGGGGGCGCGGGTCCCGGGGAGCTGTTTTTT. As protein: CASSKSGGAGPGELFF.

This clone showed up just a few times. The J gene is TRBJ2-1, the V gene TRBV21-1; TRBD1 was called by the table and not checked on the DNA. TRBV21-1 is a documented pseudogene. The CDR3 is 14 residues long. CDR3 sequence (DNA): TGTGCCAGCGTTGGGGACAGGGGGCGAAATGAGCAGTTCTTC. This gives the protein CASVGDRGRNEQFF.

The J gene is TRBJ2-1, the V gene TRBV2; D may be TRBD2 (6 bases). Trimming took 5 bases from V and 10 from J, leaving 18 bases between them. The CDR3 is made up of 14 amino acids. In germline, CDR1 is SNHLY, CDR2 FYNNEI. DNA of the CDR3: TGTGCCAGCAGTCCCATCCTGGAGGGACGGGAGCAGTTCTTC. Its translation is CASSPILEGREQFF.

The rearrangement links TRBV3-1 (or the pseudogene TRBV3-2) to TRBJ2-5; 9 bases match TRBD2. Germline CDR1 reads LGHDT; CDR2 reads YNNKEL (reference sequence). The length of the CDR3 is 14 residues. Trimming at V came to 8 bases and at J to 4 bases, leaving 8 bases not matched to a gene. Here the CDR3 DNA reads TGTGCCAGCTGTAGCGGGAGCGGCGGAGAGACCCAGTACTTC. Its translation is CASCSGSGGETQYF.

The chain recombines TRBV24-1 with TRBJ2-1; TRBD1 might be the D (6 bases). The V gene lost 10 bases and the J gene lost 8 bases, with 23 bases spanning the gap. The CDR3 spans 15 residues. Germline CDR1 is KGHDR and CDR2 is SFDVKD. The CDR3 DNA reads TGTGCCACGGGTCAGGGGCTCCTCAAGGGGGATGAGCAGTTCTTC. It yields the protein CATGQGLLKGDEQFF.

This chain uses TRBV4-1 with TRBJ1-5, with 12 positions matching TRBD1. V trimming: 0 bases; J trimming: 7 bases; junction bases outside the gene matches: 4. Per germline, CDR1 MGHRA and CDR2 YSYEKL. CDR3 length equals 16 residues. This CDR3 is CASSQDRGQGAQPQHF. In nucleotides, the CDR3 is TGCGCCAGCAGCCAAGACAGGGGACAGGGGGCCCAGCCCCAGCATTTT.

The V call is TRBV5-1, the J call TRBJ2-2; D not resolved. There are 15 residues in the CDR3. Deletions cut 4 bases from V and 0 bases from J, with 10 bases between. Germline CDR1 is SGHRS and CDR2 is YFSETQ. The CDR3 nucleotides read TGCGCCAGCAGCCCCCGACTCGCGAACACCGGGGAGCTGTTTTTT. This sequence encodes CASSPRLANTGELFF.

The gene calls are TRBV7-9 and TRBJ1-2, with D possibly matching TRBD1 (6 bases). Trimming stripped 4 bases from V and 5 bases from J, with 20 bases between. The CDR3 is 16 amino acids. Per the germline V gene, CDR1 is SEHNR and CDR2 is FQNEAQ (reference sequence). CDR3 nucleotides: TGTGCCAGCAGCTCAGGCCCAGGGGCCCCTAGTTATGGCTACACCTTC. Protein sequence: CASSSGPGAPSYGYTF.

This clone has just a few counts. This CDR3 reads CASSRDQDRLEQYF. CDR3 sequence (DNA): TGTGCCAGCTCACGCGACCAGGATAGGCTTGAGCAGTACTTC. The chain carries TRBV18 and TRBJ2-7; D gene unclear. CDR1 and CDR2 from the germline V gene are KGHSH and LQKENI. Trimming took off 4 bases at V and 7 bases at J, with 17 bases between the two ends. This CDR3 contains 14 residues.

The rearrangement links TRBV9 to TRBJ2-1, with 12 bases that match TRBD2. The trim removed 7 bases at V and 13 bases at J, leaving 12 bases unmatched. Looked up from germline, CDR1 is SGDLS and CDR2 is YYNGEE. CDR3 length: 14 residues. In DNA form, the CDR3 reads TGTGCCAGCGGGGGGCGGACTAGCGGGGCGGATCAGTTCTTC. Residues: CASGGRTSGADQFF.

This clone was counted only a few times. The chain couples TRBV29-1 to TRBJ1-1, with D unclear. The CDR3 extends over 11 amino acids. Per the germline V gene, CDR1 is SQVTM and CDR2 is ANQGSEA. The V end lost 7 bases, the J end lost 1 base, and 7 bases lay between the germline ends. The CDR3 loop reads CSAAENTEAFF. CDR3 DNA: TGCAGCGCAGCGGAGAACACTGAAGCTTTCTTT.

The gene calls are TRBV5-1 and TRBJ2-7; 12 positions agree with TRBD1. Germline loops: CDR1 SGHRS, CDR2 YFSETQ. The CDR3 spans 15 residues. J gave up 5 bases and V 0 bases, and 3 bases lay outside the gene matches. The chain's CDR3 is CASSLDGTGGDEQYF. In DNA form, the CDR3 reads TGCGCCAGCAGCTTGGATGGGACAGGGGGCGACGAGCAGTACTTC.

V usage is TRBV27 and J usage is TRBJ2-4, with D perhaps matching TRBD1 (5 bases). Germline values: CDR1 MNHEY, CDR2 SMNVEV (reference sequence). With 2 bases removed from V and 0 bases from J, the gap between germline ends came to 17 bases. This CDR3 spans 18 amino acids. CDR3 coding DNA: TGTGCCAGCAGTTTACCCAGGACCAGGGAACTAGCCAAAAACATTCAGTACTTC. Its protein is CASSLPRTRELAKNIQYF.

The rearrangement joins TRBV5-4 to TRBJ1-3, with D perhaps TRBD1 (5 bases). Germline CDR1 and CDR2: SGHNT and YYREEE (reference sequence). V lost 4 bases to trimming and J lost 0 bases, with 14 bases between them. The CDR3 totals 16 residues. CDR3 in amino acids: CASSLDSLSSGNTIYF. CDR3 nucleotides: TGTGCCAGCAGCCTCGACAGCCTGAGCTCTGGAAACACCATATATTTT.

This rearrangement joins TRBV6-2 or TRBV6-3 to TRBJ2-3, with D possibly matching TRBD1 (6 bases). V gave up 0 bases and J gave up 1 base, with 17 bases separating them. CDR1 and CDR2 (germline): MNHEY, SVGEGT. The CDR3 sequence is 18 residues long. The CDR3 protein is CASSYSRFGQLGTDTQYF. The CDR3 nucleotides are TGTGCCAGCAGTTACTCGAGGTTCGGACAGTTAGGCACAGATACGCAGTATTTT.

This chain connects TRBV7-3 to TRBJ2-7; 7 bases agree with TRBD2. Germline CDR1 reads SGHTA; CDR2 reads FQGTGA. With V trimmed by 0 bases and J by 5 bases, 1 base remained unmatched. CDR3 size: 13 residues. The DNA for the CDR3 is TGTGCCAGCAGCTTAACCCTAGCGGACGAGCAGTACTTC. Protein: CASSLTLADEQYF. Using reference TRBV7-3 and TRBJ2-7 for the parts outside the CDR3, the full variable domain is GAGVSQTPSNKVTEKGKYVELRCDPISGHTALYWYRQSLGQGPEFLIYFQGTGAADDSGLPNDRFFAVRPEGSVSTLKIQRTERGDSAVYLCASSLTLADEQYFGPGTRLTVT.

This clone was seen a few times. The chain is built from TRBV4-1 and TRBJ1-4, with a possible D match to TRBD1 (6 bases). The CDR3 is 13 residues long. CDR1 is MGHRA and CDR2 is YSYEKL in the germline V gene. The V end lost 4 bases, the J end lost 7 bases, and 10 bases lay between the germline ends. CDR3 loop: CASSLLRGEKLFF. DNA of the CDR3: TGCGCCAGCAGCCTTCTCAGGGGTGAAAAACTGTTTTTT.

This clone was counted a few times. The chain links TRBV3-1 (or the pseudogene TRBV3-2) to TRBJ2-7; 8 nucleotides match TRBD1. Trimming cost V 2 bases and J 2 bases; bases outside gene matches: 2. Germline V gene data show CDR1 as LGHDT and CDR2 as YNNKEL (reference sequence). CDR3 length: 14 amino acids. The CDR3 DNA reads TGTGCCAGCAGCCAAAGACAGGGGACCTACGAGCAGTACTTC. Its translation is CASSQRQGTYEQYF.

The J gene is TRBJ1-2, the V gene TRBV11-2; 7 bases are shared with TRBD1. Looked up from germline, CDR1 is SGHAT and CDR2 is FQNNGV. J was trimmed by 5 bases and V by 4 bases; bases with no gene match: 7. The CDR3 spans 14 residues. The CDR3 spells CASSSYRGSYGYTF. In DNA, the CDR3 is TGTGCCAGCAGCTCATACAGGGGCAGTTATGGCTACACCTTC.

The CDR3 loop reads CASSLRTGELFF. CDR3 bases: TGTGCCAGCAGCCTTCGGACCGGGGAGCTGTTTTTT. The gene calls are TRBV7-2 and TRBJ2-2; D remains ambiguous. The CDR3 consists of 12 residues. Germline lookup yields CDR1 SGHTA and CDR2 FQGNSA. V lost 5 bases and J lost 5, with 6 bases in between. The full variable domain, its missing parts supplied by reference TRBV7-2 and TRBJ2-2, is GAGVSQSPSNKVTEKGKDVELRCDPISGHTALYWYRQSLGQGLEFLIYFQGNSAPDKSGLPSDRFSAERTGGSVSTLTIQRTQQEDSAVYLCASSLRTGELFFGEGSRLTVL.

The chain has TRBV19 and TRBJ1-1; 7 nucleotides agree with TRBD1. With 2 bases clipped from V and 1 base from J, the junction kept 4 bases outside the gene matches. CDR1 and CDR2 from the germline V gene are LNHDA and SQIVND (reference sequence). This CDR3 has 15 amino acids. The CDR3 nucleotides read TGTGCCAGTAGTATAAAGGGGACAGCGAACACTGAAGCTTTCTTT. This sequence encodes CASSIKGTANTEAFF.